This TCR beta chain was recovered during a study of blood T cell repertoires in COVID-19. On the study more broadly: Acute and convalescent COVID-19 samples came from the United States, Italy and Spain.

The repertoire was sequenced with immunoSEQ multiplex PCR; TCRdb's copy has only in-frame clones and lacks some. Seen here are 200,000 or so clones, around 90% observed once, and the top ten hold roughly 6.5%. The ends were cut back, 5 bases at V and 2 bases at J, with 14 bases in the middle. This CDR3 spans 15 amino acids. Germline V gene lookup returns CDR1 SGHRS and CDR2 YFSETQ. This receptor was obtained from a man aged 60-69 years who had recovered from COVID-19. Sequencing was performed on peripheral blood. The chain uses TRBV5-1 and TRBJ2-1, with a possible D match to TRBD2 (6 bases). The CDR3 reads CASSAGTPTYNEQFF. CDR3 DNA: TGCGCCAGCAGTGCCGGGACTCCTACCTACAATGAGCAGTTCTTC.